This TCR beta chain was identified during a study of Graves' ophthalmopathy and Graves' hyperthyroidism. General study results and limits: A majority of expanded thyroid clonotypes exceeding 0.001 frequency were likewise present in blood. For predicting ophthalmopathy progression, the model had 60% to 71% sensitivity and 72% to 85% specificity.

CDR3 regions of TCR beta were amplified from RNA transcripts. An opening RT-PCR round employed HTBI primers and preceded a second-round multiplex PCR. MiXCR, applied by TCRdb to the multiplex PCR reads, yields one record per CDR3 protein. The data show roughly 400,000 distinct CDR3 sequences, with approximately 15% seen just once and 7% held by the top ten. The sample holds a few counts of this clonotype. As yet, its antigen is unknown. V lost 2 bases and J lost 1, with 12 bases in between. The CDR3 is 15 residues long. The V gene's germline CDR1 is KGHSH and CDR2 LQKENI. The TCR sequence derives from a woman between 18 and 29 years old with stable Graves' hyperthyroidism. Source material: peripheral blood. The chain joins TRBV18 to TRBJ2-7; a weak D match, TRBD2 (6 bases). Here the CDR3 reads CASSPGGNPSYEQYF. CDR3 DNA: TGTGCCAGCTCACCAGGGGGGAACCCGTCCTACGAGCAGTACTTC.